This TCR beta chain was sequenced for a study of OX40 agonist ivuxolimab in advanced cancers. Study-level information: The patients' treatment was ivuxolimab, an agonistic anti-OX40 (CD134) antibody. Mean age roughly 65 years, range about 23 to 79; 82.7% male.

This CDR3 is built from 12 residues. V gave up 4 bases and J gave up 13 bases, with 16 bases separating them. Germline V gives CDR1 MNHEY, CDR2 SVGAGI. Sequencing used immunoSEQ multiplex PCR; TCRdb keeps in-frame clones, though not all of them. The sample holds about 65,000 clones, more than 75% seen once. The specimen comprised CD4+ or CD8+ T cells sorted from blood, sampled in a trial of the OX40 agonist ivuxolimab. J is TRBJ2-5 and V is TRBV6-5; perhaps D is TRBD1 or TRBD2 (5 bases each). The TCR was taken from an adult with an advanced solid tumor such as melanoma, head and neck, liver or kidney cancer. The DNA for the CDR3 is TGTGCCAGCAGTTCCCAGACGGGGCAGAGGTACTTC. It specifies CASSSQTGQRYF.